What follows are 5 T cell receptor beta chains derived from one specimen sequenced in a study of blood T cell repertoires in COVID-19. Profiled with immunoSEQ multiplex PCR; TCRdb holds only in-frame clones, not every one. This sample has over 50,000 clones, with roughly 80% found just once. The source material was PBMCs or T cells enriched from blood (not recorded which). These receptors were obtained from a woman aged 35 to 49 with acute COVID-19.

The genes are TRBV15 and TRBJ2-1, with 9 positions matching TRBD2. CDR1 is LNHNV, CDR2 YYDKDF, per germline (reference sequence). With 1 base clipped from V and 2 bases from J, the junction kept 6 bases outside the gene matches. The CDR3 spans 17 residues. CDR3 residues: CATSRVRREGPYNEQFF. The CDR3 DNA sequence: TGTGCCACCAGCAGAGTCCGGCGGGAGGGCCCCTACAATGAGCAGTTCTTC.

The rearrangement links TRBV10-2 to TRBJ2-2; possible D gene TRBD2, 5 bases. Trimming removed 6 bases from V and 6 bases from J, with 11 bases in between. CDR1 is WSHSY, CDR2 SAAADI, per germline. The CDR3 runs 13 residues. The CDR3 DNA reads TGCGCCAGCAGGGCCCCTAGCTCCGGGGAGCTGTTTTTT. Translation: CASRAPSSGELFF.

The rearrangement uses TRBV5-6 and TRBJ2-1, with 7 bases identical to TRBD2. The germline gives CDR1 SGHDT, CDR2 YYEEEE. The ends lost 4 bases at V and 12 bases at J; junction bases unmatched: 10. This CDR3 contains 13 residues. CDR3 DNA: TGTGCCAGCAGCACGCTCATAGCGGGTGGGCAGTTCTTC. It yields the protein CASSTLIAGGQFF.

V is TRBV7-9 and J is TRBJ1-1; D is ambiguous. Per germline, CDR1 SEHNR and CDR2 FQNEAQ (reference sequence). V lost 7 bases and J 1 base, leaving 10 bases between the germline ends. The CDR3 is 13 amino acids. CDR3 nucleotides: TGTGCCAGCATAATAGGAGGGAACACTGAAGCTTTCTTT. Translated: CASIIGGNTEAFF.

The rearrangement uses TRBV7-3 and TRBJ2-5; 7 nucleotides align to TRBD2. Looked up from germline, CDR1 is SGHTA and CDR2 is FQGTGA. The CDR3 is 15 residues long. J was trimmed by 5 bases and V by 5 bases; bases with no gene match: 11. The DNA of the CDR3 is TGTGCCAGCAGCCCAATGGGGACCGGGAGGGAGACCCAGTACTTC. Translating it yields CASSPMGTGRETQYF.